This T cell receptor beta chain was observed in a study of OX40 agonist ivuxolimab in advanced cancers. Study-wide points: Expanded clones were, on average, more numerous in CD8+ T cells than in CD4+.

Data came from immunoSEQ multiplex PCR; TCRdb stores just in-frame clones and leaves some out. The sample has around 15,000 clones, more than 65% seen once. A word on this clone: The antigen remains undetermined.

Germline V CDR1 and CDR2: SGHVS, FQNEAQ. The CDR3 sequence is 15 residues long. With 5 bases removed from V and 7 bases from J, the gap between germline ends came to 20 bases. The sequencing used CD4+ or CD8+ T cells sorted from blood, collected in a trial of the OX40 agonist ivuxolimab. This clonotype originated in an adult with an advanced solid tumor such as melanoma, head and neck, liver or kidney cancer. The chain couples TRBV7-8 to TRBJ1-2; a possible D gene is TRBD1 (5 bases). The CDR3: CASSLSGTLGIGYTF. In DNA, the CDR3 is TGTGCCAGCAGCCTATCTGGGACCCTAGGTATTGGCTACACCTTC.